This TCR beta chain is drawn from a study of long-term antiretroviral therapy in people with HIV. Germline V lookup: CDR1 MNHEY, CDR2 SVGAGI. Trimming shortened V by 2 bases and J by 0 bases, and 8 bases separated the two germline ends. CDR3 length: 14 residues. Samples were assayed with immunoSEQ v3.0 at survey level. Clones were sequenced by immunoSEQ multiplex PCR, and TCRdb holds only the in-frame ones, with some missing. The repertoire holds 19,000 or so clones, with about four fifths as singletons. Study-wide results and caveats: Missing from the dataset were any data on ART adherence, viral resistance or therapy changes. Patients on ART gained diversity, which nonetheless stayed below transplant donor controls.

A note on this clone: Its cognate antigen is unknown.

The clonotype originates from a man younger than 35 with HIV. The source was unsorted PBMCs, collected 0.9 years after starting antiretroviral therapy. The gene calls are TRBV6-5 and TRBJ2-7; no reliable D call. The CDR3 here is CASSYGANSYEQYF. CDR3 nucleotide sequence: TGTGCCAGCAGTTACGGAGCGAACTCCTACGAGCAGTACTTC.